A selection of T cell receptor beta chains follows, all from one sample in a study of T cell responses to AZD1222 COVID-19 vaccine. TCRdb's table, derived via immunoSEQ multiplex PCR, lists solely in-frame clones and lacks some. Among 150,000 to 250,000 clones listed, around 93% were seen once. Specimen: peripheral blood, collected 28 days after the second AZD1222 dose. These receptors originate from an adult who received the AZD1222 COVID-19 vaccine. CDR3s include the opening cysteine and the closing phenylalanine or tryptophan. Fields, in order: CDR3 DNA, CDR3 protein, J gene, D gene, V gene, clone size. The D gene is left open where the match is weak. Part of the rows lack a size; the others show once, few, many or a class for expanded clones.

CDR3 DNA: TGCAGCGTTGAAGAATCGGTGGCGACTGAAGCTTTCTTT
CDR3 protein: CSVEESVATEAFF
J gene: TRBJ1-1
D gene: NA
V gene: TRBV29-1
clone size: NA

CDR3 DNA: TGTGCCAGCAGCTTTGACAGGGTGTCCTACAATGAGCAGTTCTTC
CDR3 protein: CASSFDRVSYNEQFF
J gene: TRBJ2-1
D gene: TRBD1
V gene: TRBV5-4
clone size: NA

CDR3 DNA: TGCGCCAGCAGCCAAGATGACAGGGCGAAGCAGCCCCAGCATTTT
CDR3 protein: CASSQDDRAKQPQHF
J gene: TRBJ1-5
D gene: TRBD1
V gene: TRBV4-3
clone size: NA

CDR3 DNA: TGTGCCAGCAACCTTGGGACAGTTATGAACACTGAAGCTTTCTTT
CDR3 protein: CASNLGTVMNTEAFF
J gene: TRBJ1-1
D gene: TRBD1
V gene: TRBV3-1/TRBV3-2
clone size: NA

CDR3 DNA: TGTGCCAGCCTGCCACTATGGCAGGGATCTGGGGAAAAACTGTTTTTT
CDR3 protein: CASLPLWQGSGEKLFF
J gene: TRBJ1-4
D gene: NA
V gene: TRBV28
clone size: NA

CDR3 DNA: TGTGCCAGCAGCAACCAGGGGGCCAACGTCCTGACTTTC
CDR3 protein: CASSNQGANVLTF
J gene: TRBJ2-6
D gene: NA
V gene: TRBV7-9
clone size: few

CDR3 DNA: TGTGCCAGTAGAGACTTTTCTGGAAACACCATATATTTT
CDR3 protein: CASRDFSGNTIYF
J gene: TRBJ1-3
D gene: NA
V gene: TRBV19
clone size: few

CDR3 DNA: TGTGCCAGCAGTGAAGCGCTGACTTTCGACTTTCAAGAGACCCAGTACTTC
CDR3 protein: CASSEALTFDFQETQYF
J gene: TRBJ2-5
D gene: NA
V gene: TRBV2
clone size: NA

CDR3 DNA: TGTGCCAGCAGTTACTCGGCGGGACTAGCGGGGGGGAGCTCCTACAATGAGCAGTTCTTC
CDR3 protein: CASSYSAGLAGGSSYNEQFF
J gene: TRBJ2-1
D gene: TRBD2
V gene: TRBV6-2/TRBV6-3
clone size: NA

CDR3 DNA: TGTGCCAGCAGCTTAGCCCCCGGGCACAATGAGCAGTTCTTC
CDR3 protein: CASSLAPGHNEQFF
J gene: TRBJ2-1
D gene: NA
V gene: TRBV7-2
clone size: NA

CDR3 DNA: TGTGCCCACCGGGACATTTCAGGAGAGCAGTACTTC
CDR3 protein: CAHRDISGEQYF
J gene: TRBJ2-7
D gene: NA
V gene: TRBV30
clone size: NA

CDR3 DNA: TGCGCCAGCAGCTTGGATGTGTATGGCTACACCTTC
CDR3 protein: CASSLDVYGYTF
J gene: TRBJ1-2
D gene: NA
V gene: TRBV5-1
clone size: NA

CDR3 DNA: TGTGCCAGCAGCCGTGCGGGGGTGAACTATGGCTACACCTTC
CDR3 protein: CASSRAGVNYGYTF
J gene: TRBJ1-2
D gene: NA
V gene: TRBV14
clone size: NA

CDR3 DNA: TGCGCCAGCAGCTATGGACAGGGATCTGACTACACCTTC
CDR3 protein: CASSYGQGSDYTF
J gene: TRBJ1-2
D gene: TRBD1
V gene: TRBV5-1
clone size: NA

CDR3 DNA: TGTGCCACCAGTGAGTACGGGGGGAGCCAAGAGACCCAGTACTTC
CDR3 protein: CATSEYGGSQETQYF
J gene: TRBJ2-5
D gene: TRBD2
V gene: TRBV24-1
clone size: once

CDR3 DNA: TGTGCCAGCAGCTCAAGCACAGATACGCAGTATTTT
CDR3 protein: CASSSSTDTQYF
J gene: TRBJ2-3
D gene: NA
V gene: TRBV11-2
clone size: NA

CDR3 DNA: TGCACCAGCAGCCAAGCGGGGTGCACTGAAGCTTTCTTT
CDR3 protein: CTSSQAGCTEAFF
J gene: TRBJ1-1
D gene: NA
V gene: TRBV1
clone size: NA

CDR3 DNA: TGTGCCAGCAATAGACTATACGAGCAGTACTTC
CDR3 protein: CASNRLYEQYF
J gene: TRBJ2-7
D gene: NA
V gene: TRBV28
clone size: NA

CDR3 DNA: TGTGCCAGCAGTAGCAGTTTCCAAGAGACCCAGTACTTC
CDR3 protein: CASSSSFQETQYF
J gene: TRBJ2-5
D gene: NA
V gene: TRBV6-6
clone size: NA

CDR3 DNA: TGTGCCAGCAGTGAAGCCGCGGGAGGAGAGACCCAGTACTTC
CDR3 protein: CASSEAAGGETQYF
J gene: TRBJ2-5
D gene: TRBD2
V gene: TRBV6-1
clone size: NA

CDR3 DNA: TGTGCCAGCAGTTTAGGAGGGAATGGCTACACCTTC
CDR3 protein: CASSLGGNGYTF
J gene: TRBJ1-2
D gene: NA
V gene: TRBV28
clone size: once

CDR3 DNA: TGTGCCAGCAGCGGGGACAGCTCTGGAAACACCATATATTTT
CDR3 protein: CASSGDSSGNTIYF
J gene: TRBJ1-3
D gene: TRBD1
V gene: TRBV28
clone size: NA

CDR3 DNA: TGTGCCAGCAGCTTGGAGTCCCCCTACGAGCAGTACTTC
CDR3 protein: CASSLESPYEQYF
J gene: TRBJ2-7
D gene: NA
V gene: TRBV5-6
clone size: NA

CDR3 DNA: TGCAGCGCCGAAGCCGACAGGGGTAGCGACGAGCAGTACTTC
CDR3 protein: CSAEADRGSDEQYF
J gene: TRBJ2-7
D gene: TRBD1
V gene: TRBV29-1
clone size: NA

CDR3 DNA: TGTGCCAGCAGCTTGCCCCCCAGGAGACTGACCGGGGAGCTGTTTTTT
CDR3 protein: CASSLPPRRLTGELFF
J gene: TRBJ2-2
D gene: NA
V gene: TRBV5-6
clone size: NA

CDR3 DNA: TGTGCCAGCAGCCATCGTTCGGGGGGTAATGGCGCTGAAGCTTTCTTT
CDR3 protein: CASSHRSGGNGAEAFF
J gene: TRBJ1-1
D gene: NA
V gene: TRBV3-1/TRBV3-2
clone size: NA

CDR3 DNA: TGTGCCAGCAGCTTAAATAACTATGGCTACACCTTC
CDR3 protein: CASSLNNYGYTF
J gene: TRBJ1-2
D gene: NA
V gene: TRBV7-2
clone size: NA

CDR3 DNA: TGTGCCAGCAGCTCCCAGACAGACACTGAAGCTTTCTTT
CDR3 protein: CASSSQTDTEAFF
J gene: TRBJ1-1
D gene: NA
V gene: TRBV7-2
clone size: NA

CDR3 DNA: TGCGCCAGCAGCGGAACAGGGGTTGCTAATGAAAAACTGTTTTTT
CDR3 protein: CASSGTGVANEKLFF
J gene: TRBJ1-4
D gene: TRBD1
V gene: TRBV5-1
clone size: NA

CDR3 DNA: TGTGCCAGCGGACAGGGGGCATACAATGAGCAGTTCTTC
CDR3 protein: CASGQGAYNEQFF
J gene: TRBJ2-1
D gene: TRBD1
V gene: TRBV7-9
clone size: NA

CDR3 DNA: TGCAGCGTTGAAGTTGCTCCGGTCCGGAGGAGGGATGGCTACACCTTC
CDR3 protein: CSVEVAPVRRRDGYTF
J gene: TRBJ1-2
D gene: NA
V gene: TRBV29-1
clone size: NA

CDR3 DNA: TGCGCCAGCAGCCAAGAGACAGCCTTTTCCTACGAGCAGTACTTC
CDR3 protein: CASSQETAFSYEQYF
J gene: TRBJ2-7
D gene: NA
V gene: TRBV4-1
clone size: NA

CDR3 DNA: TGTGCCAGCAGTTACCCGGGGGGAGAGAGCACTGAAGCTTTCTTT
CDR3 protein: CASSYPGGESTEAFF
J gene: TRBJ1-1
D gene: NA
V gene: TRBV6-2/TRBV6-3
clone size: NA

CDR3 DNA: TGTGCCAGCAGCATAGCTGCCGGGACAGGGACCTCCTACGAGCAGTACTTC
CDR3 protein: CASSIAAGTGTSYEQYF
J gene: TRBJ2-7
D gene: TRBD1
V gene: TRBV11-2
clone size: NA

CDR3 DNA: TGTGCCAGCAGCCTTGGGGTGATGTCTGGGGCCAACGTCCTGACTTTC
CDR3 protein: CASSLGVMSGANVLTF
J gene: TRBJ2-6
D gene: NA
V gene: TRBV7-9
clone size: few

CDR3 DNA: TGTGCCAGCAGCGTAGATGCGACAGGGGGTTTATATGTCTATGGCTACACCTTC
CDR3 protein: CASSVDATGGLYVYGYTF
J gene: TRBJ1-2
D gene: TRBD1
V gene: TRBV9
clone size: NA

CDR3 DNA: TGTGCCAGCAGGGTCGGAGGTATGGGGGGCTACACCTTC
CDR3 protein: CASRVGGMGGYTF
J gene: TRBJ1-2
D gene: NA
V gene: TRBV2
clone size: NA

CDR3 DNA: TGTGCCAGCAGCCAACATACAGGGGACGAAAAACTGTTTTTT
CDR3 protein: CASSQHTGDEKLFF
J gene: TRBJ1-4
D gene: TRBD1
V gene: TRBV14
clone size: NA

CDR3 DNA: TGTGCCAGCAGTTACTCCATGGGGCCTCAGGGCCCTTACAATGAGCAGTTCTTC
CDR3 protein: CASSYSMGPQGPYNEQFF
J gene: TRBJ2-1
D gene: NA
V gene: TRBV6-2/TRBV6-3
clone size: once

CDR3 DNA: TGTGCCAGCAGTTACTCGACGGGGAAGGGCCAGCCCCAGCATTTT
CDR3 protein: CASSYSTGKGQPQHF
J gene: TRBJ1-5
D gene: NA
V gene: TRBV6-5
clone size: NA

CDR3 DNA: TGTGCCAGCAGCTTAGACGGGAGTTCACCCCTCCACTTT
CDR3 protein: CASSLDGSSPLHF
J gene: TRBJ1-6
D gene: NA
V gene: TRBV11-3
clone size: NA

CDR3 DNA: TGTGCCAGCAGCCAAGTCGGTACGGTGTGGAACACTGAAGCTTTCTTT
CDR3 protein: CASSQVGTVWNTEAFF
J gene: TRBJ1-1
D gene: NA
V gene: TRBV14
clone size: NA

CDR3 DNA: TGTGCCAGCAGTCCCGCGAGCAGGGGCGCTTTCTTT
CDR3 protein: CASSPASRGAFF
J gene: TRBJ1-1
D gene: NA
V gene: TRBV6-5
clone size: NA

CDR3 DNA: TGTGCCAGCAATGTAAATAGCAATCAGCCCCAGCATTTT
CDR3 protein: CASNVNSNQPQHF
J gene: TRBJ1-5
D gene: NA
V gene: TRBV6-5
clone size: NA

CDR3 DNA: TGTGCCACCAGTGACCCCACAGGCATCTATGGCTACACCTTC
CDR3 protein: CATSDPTGIYGYTF
J gene: TRBJ1-2
D gene: NA
V gene: TRBV24-1
clone size: NA

CDR3 DNA: NA
CDR3 protein: CASSKEVGSGNTIYF
J gene: TRBJ1-3
D gene: NA
V gene: TRBV21-1
clone size: NA

CDR3 DNA: TGCGCCAGCAGCTTGGTTTCAGACTACAATGAGCAGTTCTTC
CDR3 protein: CASSLVSDYNEQFF
J gene: TRBJ2-1
D gene: NA
V gene: TRBV5-1
clone size: once

CDR3 DNA: TGTGCCAGCAGTTTAAAGGAGAGGGTGAATCAGCCCCAGCATTTT
CDR3 protein: CASSLKERVNQPQHF
J gene: TRBJ1-5
D gene: NA
V gene: TRBV28
clone size: NA

CDR3 DNA: TGTGCCAGCAGCTCCATCGGACGTAACTCTGGAAACACCATATATTTT
CDR3 protein: CASSSIGRNSGNTIYF
J gene: TRBJ1-3
D gene: NA
V gene: TRBV5-6
clone size: NA